The next 18 T cell receptor beta chains were all read from a single sample in a study of blood T cell repertoires in COVID-19. The protocol was immunoSEQ multiplex PCR, while the TCRdb copy is restricted to in-frame clones and leaves out a portion. The table records about 270,000 clones, approximately 88% of them present only once. The sequencing input was PBMCs or T cells enriched from blood (not recorded which). The receptors were gathered from a woman in her 30s who had recovered from COVID-19.

The V gene is TRBV7-9, the J gene TRBJ2-7; 13 bases match TRBD2. CDR3 length: 14 amino acids. With V trimmed by 4 bases and J by 5 bases, 2 bases remained unmatched. Germline V gives CDR1 SEHNR, CDR2 FQNEAQ (reference sequence). CDR3 coding DNA: TGTGCCAGCAGCTCGGGACTAGCGGGGAACGAGCAGTACTTC. As protein: CASSSGLAGNEQYF.

DNA of the CDR3: TGTGCCAGCAGTGGACTAGGGGGAGGGACCCAGTACTTC. This gives the protein CASSGLGGGTQYF. V and J are TRBV6-2 or TRBV6-3 and TRBJ2-5; a weak D match, TRBD2 (7 bases). V lost 5 bases and J lost 7, with 14 bases in between. Germline V gene data show CDR1 as MNHEY and CDR2 as SVGEGT. The CDR3 has 13 amino acids.

The chain links TRBV7-2 to TRBJ2-6, with D perhaps TRBD1 (6 bases). CDR1 is SGHTA and CDR2 is FQGNSA in the germline V gene. The CDR3 is made up of 15 amino acids. V gave up 5 bases and J gave up 4 bases, with 12 bases separating them. CDR3 in amino acids: CASSRAGAGANVLTF. Here the CDR3 DNA reads TGTGCCAGCAGCAGAGCAGGGGCGGGGGCCAACGTCCTGACTTTC.

The chain employs TRBV27 and TRBJ2-5; tentatively, D is TRBD2 (5 bases). CDR1 is MNHEY, CDR2 SMNVEV, per germline (reference sequence). CDR3 length equals 13 residues. Trimming took off 2 bases at V and 5 bases at J, with 9 bases between the two ends. The chain's CDR3 is CASSLDGEETQYF. The CDR3 nucleotides read TGTGCCAGCAGTTTAGACGGGGAGGAGACCCAGTACTTC.

This chain connects TRBV3-1 (or the pseudogene TRBV3-2) to TRBJ1-1, with a possible D match to TRBD1 (5 bases). V was shortened by 8 bases and J by 5 bases, with 18 bases between the two germline ends. The germline gives CDR1 LGHDT, CDR2 YNNKEL (reference sequence). CDR3 length equals 14 residues. The CDR3 nucleotides are TGTGCCAGCCGGTGGAAGGGGTCAAGGACTGAAGCTTTCTTT. It codes for CASRWKGSRTEAFF.

This rearrangement joins TRBV18 to TRBJ2-5, with D possibly being TRBD1 (5 bases). In germline, CDR1 is KGHSH, CDR2 LQKENI. This CDR3 contains 14 residues. With 2 bases removed from V and 5 bases from J, the gap between germline ends came to 12 bases. The CDR3 loop reads CASSPYRSYETQYF. The CDR3 region has the DNA TGTGCCAGCTCACCATACAGGTCCTACGAGACCCAGTACTTC.

This chain uses TRBV7-8 with TRBJ2-1, with D possibly being TRBD1 (5 bases). The CDR3 totals 13 residues. Germline assignment: CDR1 SGHVS and CDR2 FQNEAQ. Trimming took 2 bases from V and 9 from J, leaving 11 bases between them. CDR3 nucleotides: TGTGCCAGCAGCTTAAGGGGCCCGGGTGAGCAGTTCTTC. The encoded protein is CASSLRGPGEQFF.

V gene TRBV7-9 combines with J gene TRBJ1-5; the D is unclear. The V end lost 0 bases, the J end lost 0 bases, and 9 bases lay between the germline ends. Looked up from germline, CDR1 is SEHNR and CDR2 is FQNEAQ (reference sequence). The CDR3 covers 16 residues. Here the CDR3 DNA reads TGTGCCAGCAGCTTAGCGACACTGGGTAGCAATCAGCCCCAGCATTTT. Its translation is CASSLATLGSNQPQHF.

The chain joins TRBV3-1 (or the pseudogene TRBV3-2) to TRBJ2-5; D is unresolved. This CDR3 region has 18 residues. Germline CDR1 is LGHDT and CDR2 is YNNKEL (reference sequence). V was clipped by 1 base and J by 2 bases, with 20 bases between them. The CDR3 is CASSQGASAACRQETQYF. CDR3 DNA: TGTGCCAGCAGCCAAGGAGCCTCGGCAGCCTGCAGGCAAGAGACCCAGTACTTC.

This sequence joins TRBV28 and TRBJ1-5; 7 bases fit TRBD1. The junction had 7 bases not matched to a gene; V was cut back by 6 bases and J by 5 bases. Looked up from germline, CDR1 is MDHEN and CDR2 is SYDVKM. This CDR3 spans 14 amino acids. The CDR3 sequence: CASSLGTVDQPQHF. The CDR3 nucleotides are TGTGCCAGCAGCCTCGGGACAGTAGATCAGCCCCAGCATTTT.

This chain links TRBV6-5 with TRBJ1-3, with D unclear. V shed 6 bases and J shed 0 bases, with 6 bases lying between them. CDR3 length: 13 amino acids. Looked up from germline, CDR1 is MNHEY and CDR2 is SVGAGI. The CDR3 sequence is CASRPGSGNTIYF. The DNA for the CDR3 is TGTGCCAGCAGGCCGGGCTCTGGAAACACCATATATTTT.

The rearrangement links TRBV7-2 to TRBJ2-7; 7 nucleotides agree with TRBD1. This CDR3 has 14 amino acids. V was clipped by 5 bases and J by 3 bases; unmatched bases: 7. Germline V CDR1 and CDR2: SGHTA, FQGNSA. CDR3 protein: CASSLYRGYYEQYF. The CDR3 DNA is TGTGCCAGCAGCCTGTACAGGGGCTACTACGAGCAGTACTTC.

This clone was counted once. At one of its ends the junction is not consistent with the germline gene, which may arise from a read error. The V and J genes are TRBV6-5 and TRBJ2-7; TRBD2 aligns across 14 bases. The CDR3 spans 14 residues. Germline lookup yields CDR1 MNHEY and CDR2 SVGAGI. The CDR3 protein is CAGRLAGGSYEQYF. In DNA form, the CDR3 reads TGTGCCGGCAGACTAGCGGGAGGGTCCTACGAGCAGTACTTC.

The rearrangement links TRBV28 to TRBJ1-2; TRBD1 is a possible D gene (5 bases). The CDR3 is made up of 15 amino acids. The V end lost 1 base, the J end lost 0 bases, and 9 bases lay between the germline ends. Germline lookup yields CDR1 MDHEN and CDR2 SYDVKM. The DNA for the CDR3 is TGTGCCAGCAGTTTATTGGGGGGAGCTAACTATGGCTACACCTTC. It codes for CASSLLGGANYGYTF.

The chain recombines TRBV19 with TRBJ1-5; 9 nucleotides align to TRBD1. The V gene end was trimmed by 7 bases and the J gene end by 5 bases; junction bases not matched to a gene: 9. CDR3 length equals 15 residues. Germline loops: CDR1 LNHDA, CDR2 SQIVND (reference sequence). CDR3 amino acids: CASTSLRDRDQPQHF. The CDR3 DNA sequence: TGTGCCAGTACCTCCCTCCGGGACAGGGATCAGCCCCAGCATTTT.

The rearrangement links TRBV3-1 (or the pseudogene TRBV3-2) to TRBJ2-5; D unresolved. CDR1 LGHDT and CDR2 YNNKEL come from the germline V gene (reference sequence). The V and J ends lost 2 bases and 1 base respectively, with 11 bases between them. This CDR3 is built from 15 residues. The CDR3 nucleotides are TGTGCCAGCAGCCAAAGCACAGAAATCCAAGAGACCCAGTACTTC. It is translated as CASSQSTEIQETQYF.

V gene TRBV6-2 or TRBV6-3 combines with J gene TRBJ2-1; 8 bases line up with TRBD1. V lost 0 bases to trimming and J lost 8 bases; unmatched junction nucleotides: 3. CDR1 is MNHEY and CDR2 is SVGEGT in the germline V gene. The CDR3 sequence is 14 residues long. The CDR3 DNA reads as TGTGCCAGCAGTTACTCGAGACAGGGGTATGAGCAGTTCTTC. Encoded protein: CASSYSRQGYEQFF.

This clone was observed once. The CDR3: CATSRSRAGNTIYF. The CDR3 coding sequence is TGTGCCACCAGCAGGAGCAGGGCTGGAAACACCATATATTTT. The chain combines TRBV15 with TRBJ1-3, with D perhaps matching TRBD1 (5 bases). The CDR3 extends over 14 amino acids. The V gene lost 3 bases and the J gene lost 2 bases, with 8 bases spanning the gap. The germline gives CDR1 LNHNV, CDR2 YYDKDF (reference sequence).